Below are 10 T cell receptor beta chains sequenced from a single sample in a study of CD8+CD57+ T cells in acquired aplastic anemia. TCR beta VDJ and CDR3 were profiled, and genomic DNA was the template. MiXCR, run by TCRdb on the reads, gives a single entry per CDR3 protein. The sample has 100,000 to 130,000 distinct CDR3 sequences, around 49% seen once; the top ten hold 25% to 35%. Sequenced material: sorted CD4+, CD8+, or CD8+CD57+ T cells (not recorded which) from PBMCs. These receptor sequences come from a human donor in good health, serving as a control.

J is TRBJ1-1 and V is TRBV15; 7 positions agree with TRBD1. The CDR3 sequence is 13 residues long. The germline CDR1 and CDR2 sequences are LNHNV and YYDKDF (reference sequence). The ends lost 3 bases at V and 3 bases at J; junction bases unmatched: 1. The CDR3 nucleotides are TGTGCCACCAGCAGCACAGGGGACACTGAAGCTTTCTTT. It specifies CATSSTGDTEAFF.

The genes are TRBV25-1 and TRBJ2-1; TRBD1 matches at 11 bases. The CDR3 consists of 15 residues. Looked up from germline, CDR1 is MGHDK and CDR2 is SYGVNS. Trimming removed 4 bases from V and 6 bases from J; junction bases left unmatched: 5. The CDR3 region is CASSGGDRGGNEQFF. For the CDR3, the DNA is TGTGCCAGCAGTGGGGGGGACAGGGGGGGCAATGAGCAGTTCTTC.

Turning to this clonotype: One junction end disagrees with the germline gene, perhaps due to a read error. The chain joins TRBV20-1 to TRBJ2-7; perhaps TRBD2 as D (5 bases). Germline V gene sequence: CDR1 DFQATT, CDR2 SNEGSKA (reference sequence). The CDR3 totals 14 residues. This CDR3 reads CSTRSRHVAYEQYF. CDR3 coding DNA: TGCAGTACTAGATCCCGACATGTGGCTTACGAGCAGTACTTC.

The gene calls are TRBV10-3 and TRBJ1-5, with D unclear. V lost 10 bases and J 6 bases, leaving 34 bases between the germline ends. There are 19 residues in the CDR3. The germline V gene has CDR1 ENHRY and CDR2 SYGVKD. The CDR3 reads CAKPSNSASSHGRGQPQHF. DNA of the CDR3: TGTGCCAAACCATCAAATAGCGCCAGCAGCCACGGGAGAGGTCAGCCCCAGCATTTT.

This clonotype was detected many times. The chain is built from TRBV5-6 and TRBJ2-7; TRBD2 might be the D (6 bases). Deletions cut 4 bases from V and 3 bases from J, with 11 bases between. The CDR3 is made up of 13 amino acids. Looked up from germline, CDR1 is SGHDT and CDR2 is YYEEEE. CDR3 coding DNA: TGTGCCAGCAGCGGCGGGATTCTCTACGAGCAGTACTTC. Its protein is CASSGGILYEQYF.

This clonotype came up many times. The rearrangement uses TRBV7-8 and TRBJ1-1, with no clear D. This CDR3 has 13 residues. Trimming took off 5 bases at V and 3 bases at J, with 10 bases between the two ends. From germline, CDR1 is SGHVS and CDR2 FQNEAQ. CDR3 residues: CASSPQKDTEAFF. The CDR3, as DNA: TGTGCCAGCAGCCCACAGAAAGACACTGAAGCTTTCTTT.

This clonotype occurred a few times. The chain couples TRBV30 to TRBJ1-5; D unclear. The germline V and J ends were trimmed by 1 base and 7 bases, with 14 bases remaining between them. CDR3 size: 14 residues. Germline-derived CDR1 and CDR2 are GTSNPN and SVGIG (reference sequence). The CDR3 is CAWSADTFGQPQHF. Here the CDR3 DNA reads TGTGCCTGGAGTGCAGACACCTTCGGCCAGCCCCAGCATTTT.

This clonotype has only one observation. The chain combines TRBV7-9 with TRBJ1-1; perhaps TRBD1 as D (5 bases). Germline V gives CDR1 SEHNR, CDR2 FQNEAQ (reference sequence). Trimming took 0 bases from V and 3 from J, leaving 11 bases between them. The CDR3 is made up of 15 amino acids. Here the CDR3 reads CASSLARGVDTEAFF. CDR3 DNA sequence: TGTGCCAGCAGCTTAGCTCGGGGGGTGGACACTGAAGCTTTCTTT.

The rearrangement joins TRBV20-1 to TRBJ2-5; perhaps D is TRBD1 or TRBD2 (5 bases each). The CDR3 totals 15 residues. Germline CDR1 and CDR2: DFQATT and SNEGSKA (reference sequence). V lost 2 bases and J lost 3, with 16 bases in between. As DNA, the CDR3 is TGCAGTGCTAGAATCGTCGGAGGACAAGAAGAGACCCAGTACTTC. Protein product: CSARIVGGQEETQYF.

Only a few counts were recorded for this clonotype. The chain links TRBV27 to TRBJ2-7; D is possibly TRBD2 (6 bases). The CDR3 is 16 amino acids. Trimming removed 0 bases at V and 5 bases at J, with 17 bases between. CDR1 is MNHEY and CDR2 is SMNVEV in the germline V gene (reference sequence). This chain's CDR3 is CASSLSGGWGEHEQYF. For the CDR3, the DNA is TGTGCCAGCAGTTTATCGGGCGGGTGGGGGGAGCACGAGCAGTACTTC.